This entry lists 15 T cell receptor beta chains sequenced from one sample in a study of graft-versus-host responses after intestinal transplantation. Clones were sequenced by immunoSEQ multiplex PCR, and TCRdb holds only the in-frame ones, with some missing. The table has 15,000 to 20,000 clones, about a third seen once. The specimen comprised alloreactive CD4+ T cells from a mixed lymphocyte reaction culture, sampled before transplantation. As for subset: CFSE-low proliferating T cells sorted from approximately six-day pre-transplant mixed lymphocyte reaction (GvH or HvG direction). The receptors shown here come from a human patient who was an organ donor for intestinal transplantation.

The sample holds a few counts of this clone. The V and J genes are TRBV5-5 and TRBJ2-3, with D possibly matching TRBD2 (5 bases). The V end was cut by 0 bases, the J end by 5 bases, with 7 bases between. This CDR3 contains 13 residues. The germline CDR1 and CDR2 sequences are SGHKS and YYEKEE (reference sequence). The CDR3 region has the DNA TGTGCCAGCAGCTTGGAGGCGGGAGATACGCAGTATTTT. This translates into CASSLEAGDTQYF.

By share, this clone ranks as medium-sized. The genes are TRBV4-3 and TRBJ2-7, with 11 positions matching TRBD2. V lost 3 bases to trimming and J lost 4 bases; unmatched junction nucleotides: 8. Germline V lookup: CDR1 LGHNA, CDR2 YSLEER. This CDR3 is 16 amino acids long. The CDR3 here is CASSQDWTSGLYEQYF. The CDR3, as DNA: TGCGCCAGCAGCCAGGATTGGACTAGCGGGCTATACGAGCAGTACTTC.

There are a few counts of this clone. The rearrangement joins TRBV18 to TRBJ1-5; D not resolved. The V end lost 2 bases, the J end lost 7 bases, and 9 bases lay between the germline ends. The CDR3 spans 13 residues. Germline lookup yields CDR1 KGHSH and CDR2 LQKENI. The CDR3 loop is CASSPGLLQPQHF. CDR3 bases: TGTGCCAGCTCACCAGGGCTTCTACAGCCCCAGCATTTT.

The chain employs TRBV7-9 and TRBJ2-5; no definite D call. V gave up 0 bases and J gave up 4 bases, with 9 bases separating them. The CDR3 contains 14 residues. Germline loops: CDR1 SEHNR, CDR2 FQNEAQ (reference sequence). The CDR3 protein is CASSLALDGETQYF. Written as DNA, the CDR3 is TGTGCCAGCAGCTTAGCGCTCGACGGAGAGACCCAGTACTTC.

The chain carries TRBV11-2 and TRBJ2-2; 14 bases are a match to TRBD2. V lost 2 bases, J lost 5 bases, and 7 bases stayed unmatched. Germline V CDR1 and CDR2: SGHAT, FQNNGV. The CDR3 has 18 residues. The CDR3, as DNA: TGTGCCAGCAGCTTAAGGACTAGCGGGAGGATTGCTACCGGGGAGCTGTTTTTT. Its protein product is CASSLRTSGRIATGELFF.

The V and J genes are TRBV4-1 and TRBJ2-7, with TRBD2 matching over 8 bases. Germline loops: CDR1 MGHRA, CDR2 YSYEKL. CDR3 length equals 16 residues. J gave up 6 bases and V 4 bases, and 14 bases lay outside the gene matches. The DNA of the CDR3 is TGCGCCAGCAGCCTACGTGGGTCGGGAGGGCCAGGCGAGCAGTACTTC. It specifies CASSLRGSGGPGEQYF.

This clone was detected a few times. This chain joins TRBV6-5 and TRBJ2-7; maybe TRBD1 (6 bases). V was shortened by 6 bases and J by 1 base, with 16 bases between the two germline ends. The CDR3 extends over 15 amino acids. Per the germline V gene, CDR1 is MNHEY and CDR2 is SVGAGI. The CDR3 sequence is CASSPDRSSSYEQYF. CDR3 nucleotides: TGTGCCAGCAGCCCAGACAGGTCATCTTCCTACGAGCAGTACTTC.

There are a few counts of this clone. The chain employs TRBV27 and TRBJ2-7; 9 nucleotides line up with TRBD1. Germline lookup yields CDR1 MNHEY and CDR2 SMNVEV (reference sequence). The CDR3 length is 16 residues. V lost 2 bases to trimming and J lost 0 bases; unmatched junction nucleotides: 5. The CDR3 sequence: CASSLAKGQGSYEQYF. The DNA of the CDR3 is TGTGCCAGCAGTTTAGCGAAGGGACAGGGCTCCTACGAGCAGTACTTC.

The genes are TRBV28 and TRBJ2-7, with TRBD2 matching over 12 bases. With V trimmed by 6 bases and J by 6 bases, 6 bases remained unmatched. The CDR3 extends over 14 amino acids. From germline, CDR1 is MDHEN and CDR2 SYDVKM. CDR3 sequence (DNA): TGTGCCAGCAGCCGACTAGCGGGAGCCGGCGAGCAGTACTTC. This codes for CASSRLAGAGEQYF.

The rearrangement joins TRBV30 to TRBJ1-5, with 8 bases aligning to TRBD1. Germline lookup yields CDR1 GTSNPN and CDR2 SVGIG (reference sequence). The ends lost 2 bases at V and 4 bases at J; junction bases unmatched: 1. This CDR3 spans 13 amino acids. For the CDR3, the DNA is TGTGCCTGGAGTCAGGGGGCGAATCAGCCCCAGCATTTT. As protein: CAWSQGANQPQHF.

The V call is TRBV30, the J call TRBJ2-1; TRBD1 is a possible D gene (6 bases). The CDR3 extends over 13 amino acids. Germline lookup yields CDR1 GTSNPN and CDR2 SVGIG (reference sequence). V dropped 2 bases and J dropped 2 bases, with 7 bases sitting between them. The CDR3 here is CAWSRDTYNEQFF. CDR3 nucleotide sequence: TGTGCCTGGAGTAGGGACACCTACAATGAGCAGTTCTTC.

This clone is judged medium-sized. The chain employs TRBV28 and TRBJ2-7; 8 bases fit TRBD1. Trimming took 7 bases from V and 4 from J; bases not matched to a gene: 6. Germline loops: CDR1 MDHEN, CDR2 SYDVKM. This CDR3 is 13 amino acids long. Here the CDR3 reads CASMAGGVYEQYF. The DNA of the CDR3 is TGTGCCAGCATGGCAGGGGGCGTGTACGAGCAGTACTTC.

This clone was counted a few times. The chain uses TRBV5-5 and TRBJ1-1; D may be TRBD1 (5 bases). Germline loops: CDR1 SGHKS, CDR2 YYEKEE (reference sequence). V lost 1 base and J lost 5, with 15 bases in between. There are 15 residues in the CDR3. The CDR3: CASSLFYLGETEAFF. CDR3 coding DNA: TGTGCCAGCAGCTTGTTTTACTTGGGGGAAACTGAAGCTTTCTTT.

The chain uses TRBV4-1 and TRBJ2-5, with TRBD2 matching 11 bases. Germline trimming cut 2 bases from V and 1 base from J; bases unmatched to any gene: 15. Looked up from germline, CDR1 is MGHRA and CDR2 is YSYEKL. The CDR3 spans 20 residues. This CDR3 is CASSQRELAGATRSQETQYF. In DNA, the CDR3 is TGCGCCAGCAGCCAACGTGAACTAGCGGGAGCCACACGAAGCCAAGAGACCCAGTACTTC.

This clone was counted a few times. The chain has TRBV2 and TRBJ1-1; 10 bases line up with TRBD1. V shed 1 base and J 4 bases; nucleotides not matched to a gene: 0. The CDR3 spans 14 residues. The germline CDR1 and CDR2 sequences are SNHLY and FYNNEI. The CDR3 region is CASSEGTGGTEAFF. In DNA form, the CDR3 reads TGTGCCAGCAGTGAAGGGACAGGGGGCACTGAAGCTTTCTTT.